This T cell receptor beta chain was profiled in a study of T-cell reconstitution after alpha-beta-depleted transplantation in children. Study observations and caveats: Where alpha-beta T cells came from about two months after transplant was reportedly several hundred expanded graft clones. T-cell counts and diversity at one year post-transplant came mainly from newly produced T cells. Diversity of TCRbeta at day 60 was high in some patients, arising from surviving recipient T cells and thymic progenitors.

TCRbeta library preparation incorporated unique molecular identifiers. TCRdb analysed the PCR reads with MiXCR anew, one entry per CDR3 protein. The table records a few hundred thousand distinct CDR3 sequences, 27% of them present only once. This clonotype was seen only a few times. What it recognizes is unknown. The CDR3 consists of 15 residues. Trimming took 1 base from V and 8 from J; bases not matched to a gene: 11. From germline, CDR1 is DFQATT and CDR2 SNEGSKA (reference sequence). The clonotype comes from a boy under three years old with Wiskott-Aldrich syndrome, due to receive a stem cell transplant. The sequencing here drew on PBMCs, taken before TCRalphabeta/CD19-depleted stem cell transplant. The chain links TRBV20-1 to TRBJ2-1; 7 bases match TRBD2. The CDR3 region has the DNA TGCAGTGCTAGAGTGGCGCGGGAGTTTAGCCATGAGCAGTTCTTC. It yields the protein CSARVAREFSHEQFF.